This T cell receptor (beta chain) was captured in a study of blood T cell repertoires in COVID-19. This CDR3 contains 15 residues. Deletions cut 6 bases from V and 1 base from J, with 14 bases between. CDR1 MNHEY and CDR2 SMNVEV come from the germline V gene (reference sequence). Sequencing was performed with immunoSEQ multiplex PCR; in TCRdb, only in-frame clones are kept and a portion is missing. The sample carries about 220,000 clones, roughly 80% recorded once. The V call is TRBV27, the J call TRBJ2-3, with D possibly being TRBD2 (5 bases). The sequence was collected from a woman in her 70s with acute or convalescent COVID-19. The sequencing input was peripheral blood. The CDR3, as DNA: TGTGCCAGCAGCTCCCCCCGGGGAGGCACAGATACGCAGTATTTT. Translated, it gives CASSSPRGGTDTQYF.